The 12 T cell receptor beta chains below were found in one sample sequenced in a study of regulatory dendritic cells for organ transplantation. The repertoire was sequenced with immunoSEQ multiplex PCR; TCRdb's copy has only in-frame clones and lacks some. The sample lists approximately 9,300 clones, approximately 84% occurring once. CFSE-labeled sorted T cells met regulatory or mature dendritic cells for four to five days. These TCRs are of unknown antigen specificity. The sequenced sample was memory CD4+ T cells from blood cultured with dendritic cells. The subset denotes: CD45RO+ memory T cells. The receptors here all came from a human donor in good health.

The J gene is TRBJ2-4, the V gene TRBV7-9; TRBD2 is a possible D gene (6 bases). This CDR3 region has 17 residues. Germline CDR1 is SEHNR and CDR2 is FQNEAQ (reference sequence). The V and J ends lost 5 bases and 0 bases respectively, with 17 bases between them. The CDR3 here is CASSPPWGELAKNIQYF. The CDR3 nucleotides read TGTGCCAGCAGCCCACCTTGGGGGGAGCTAGCCAAAAACATTCAGTACTTC.

The count of this clone is one. The chain links TRBV7-3 to TRBJ2-1, with D hard to call. The V gene's germline CDR1 is SGHTA and CDR2 FQGTGA. CDR3 size: 12 residues. Between the trimmed V and J ends, which lost 2 bases and 9 bases, there was a span of 8 bases. As DNA, the CDR3 is TGTGCCAGCAGCTTAGGGTGGGGTGAGCAGTTCTTC. Its protein product is CASSLGWGEQFF.

This clone was detected once. Here the CDR3 reads CAGSRDSGPYEQYF. The CDR3 DNA sequence: TGTGCCGGGTCCCGGGACAGCGGACCCTACGAGCAGTACTTC. The chain employs TRBV2 and TRBJ2-7; TRBD1 agrees at 7 bases. Germline CDR1 SNHLY, CDR2 FYNNEI. The V gene end was trimmed by 11 bases and the J gene end by 2 bases; junction bases not matched to a gene: 12. This CDR3 has 14 amino acids.

This clone was picked up a small number of times. The chain joins TRBV5-1 to TRBJ2-1; a weak D match, TRBD2 (5 bases). Germline CDR1 is SGHRS and CDR2 is YFSETQ. Trimming took off 6 bases at V and 7 bases at J, with 17 bases between the two ends. The CDR3 length is 14 residues. The chain's CDR3 is CASKAGRDRNEQFF. The CDR3 coding sequence is TGCGCCAGCAAGGCGGGTCGAGATAGAAATGAGCAGTTCTTC.

V and J are TRBV7-2 and TRBJ2-5; either TRBD1 or TRBD2 may supply D (5 bases each). Trimming cost V 3 bases and J 5 bases, with 19 bases left between them. The CDR3 extends over 16 amino acids. From germline, CDR1 is SGHTA and CDR2 FQGNSA. The CDR3 DNA follows: TGTGCCAGCAGCTTCGCCGGTCCGGGGCCTTGGGAGACCCAGTACTTC. Translated, it gives CASSFAGPGPWETQYF. The variable domain in full, completed from reference TRBV7-2 and TRBJ2-5, reads GAGVSQSPSNKVTEKGKDVELRCDPISGHTALYWYRQSLGQGLEFLIYFQGNSAPDKSGLPSDRFSAERTGGSVSTLTIQRTQQEDSAVYLCASSFAGPGPWETQYFGPGTRLLVL.

V and J are TRBV10-1 and TRBJ1-1; TRBD1 might be the D (6 bases). V lost 6 bases and J 4 bases, leaving 15 bases between the germline ends. The germline V gene encodes CDR1 WNHNN and CDR2 SYGVQD (reference sequence). CDR3 length: 14 amino acids. CDR3 coding DNA: TGCGCCAGCAGCGGCAGGCAGGGGCTCACTGAAGCTTTCTTT. Translation gives CASSGRQGLTEAFF.

The chain combines TRBV7-9 with TRBJ2-5, with 7 bases lining up with TRBD2. Germline CDR1 reads SEHNR; CDR2 reads FQNEAQ (reference sequence). The CDR3 has 16 residues. Trimming at V came to 3 bases and at J to 1 base, leaving 8 bases not matched to a gene. CDR3 bases: TGTGCCAGCAGCTTTCCTCCAGCGGGATCCCAAGAGACCCAGTACTTC. It translates to CASSFPPAGSQETQYF.

The gene calls are TRBV7-3 and TRBJ2-6, with D perhaps given as TRBD1 or TRBD2 (5 bases each). The CDR3 sequence is 15 residues long. CDR1 SGHTA and CDR2 FQGTGA come from the germline V gene. V lost 2 bases to trimming and J lost 2 bases, with 7 bases between them. The CDR3 region is CASSLGGPGANVLTF. The CDR3 DNA reads as TGTGCCAGCAGCTTAGGGGGTCCTGGGGCCAACGTCCTGACTTTC.

The chain carries TRBV15 and TRBJ2-4; 10 positions match TRBD1. CDR3 length equals 18 residues. V was pared by 2 bases and J by 0 bases, with 7 bases of the junction left unmatched. CDR1 LNHNV and CDR2 YYDKDF come from the germline V gene (reference sequence). The CDR3 loop reads CATSRIAGQGLAKNIQYF. As DNA, the CDR3 is TGTGCCACCAGCAGAATAGCGGGACAGGGGCTAGCCAAAAACATTCAGTACTTC.

The V call is TRBV10-1, the J call TRBJ2-1; 12 bases fit TRBD2. Germline CDR1 is WNHNN and CDR2 is SYGVQD (reference sequence). This CDR3 spans 15 amino acids. The V and J ends lost 4 bases and 8 bases, in that order; junction bases with no gene match: 6. CDR3 sequence reads: CASSATSGRGDEQFF. The CDR3, as DNA: TGCGCCAGCAGTGCGACTAGCGGGAGAGGCGATGAGCAGTTCTTC.

The chain recombines TRBV30 with TRBJ1-3; a weak D match, TRBD1 (5 bases). The CDR3 runs to 15 residues. CDR1 is GTSNPN, CDR2 SVGIG, per germline (reference sequence). V gave up 0 bases and J gave up 4 bases, with 13 bases separating them. The CDR3 bases are TGTGCCTGGAGTGTCGGAGGGGTCCCAGGAAACACCATATATTTT. Translation: CAWSVGGVPGNTIYF.

The chain combines TRBV6-6 with TRBJ2-5, with D possibly TRBD1 on 6 matching bases. Germline-derived CDR1 and CDR2 are MNHNY and SVGAGI (reference sequence). This CDR3 has 12 amino acids. V was pared by 8 bases and J by 7 bases, with 14 bases between. Here the CDR3 DNA reads TGTGCCAGCGGCCGAGGGGGAGCGACCCAGTACTTC. Amino acids: CASGRGGATQYF.